A selection of T cell receptor beta chains follows, all from one sample in a study of OX40 agonist ivuxolimab in advanced cancers. Generated by immunoSEQ multiplex PCR, the TCRdb table keeps only in-frame clones and is missing some. The data contain roughly 80,000 clones, 85% to 95% of them singletons. The material was CD4+ or CD8+ T cells sorted from blood, obtained in a trial of the OX40 agonist ivuxolimab. These receptors were collected from an adult with an advanced solid tumor such as melanoma, head and neck, liver or kidney cancer. The conserved cysteine and the conserved F or W are not part of the CDR3 here.

J: TRBJ1-3; V: TRBV7-2; CDR3: ASSYSRVAGNTIY
J: TRBJ2-7; V: TRBV5-4; CDR3: ASSPAGEQAYEQY
J: TRBJ2-5; V: TRBV28; CDR3: ASRPRGVGETQY
J: TRBJ1-2; V: TRBV5-1; CDR3: ASSLDGTYGYT
J: TRBJ1-2; V: TRBV7-2; CDR3: ASSLGQLNYGYT
J: TRBJ2-3; V: TRBV2; CDR3: ASSEPTGADTQY
J: TRBJ2-1; V: TRBV5-1; CDR3: ASSPPGLAPNNEQF
J: TRBJ2-3; V: TRBV19; CDR3: ASSTIAGDPTDTQY
J: TRBJ1-1; V: TRBV7-2; CDR3: ASSLGIGQGGEAF
J: TRBJ2-3; V: TRBV6-4; CDR3: ASRAGGTDTQY
J: TRBJ2-2; V: TRBV28; CDR3: ASSGLAGDPGELV
J: TRBJ1-1; V: TRBV5-1; CDR3: ASSPGTGGKMNTEAF
J: TRBJ2-7; V: TRBV5-1; CDR3: ASSLAASPFYEQY
J: TRBJ2-1; V: TRBV5-1; CDR3: ASSLLAESNEQF
J: TRBJ2-7; V: TRBV27; CDR3: ASSFGPDYGAEQY
J: TRBJ1-2; V: TRBV7-6; CDR3: ASSLSDGYT
J: TRBJ2-7; V: TRBV7-9; CDR3: ASSTFGPTYEQY
J: TRBJ2-5; V: TRBV18; CDR3: ASSGTELETQY
J: TRBJ2-7; V: TRBV7-3; CDR3: ASSLDLGPYEQY
J: TRBJ2-5; V: TRBV11-3; CDR3: ASSKRGRLQETQY
J: NA; V: TRBV7-2; CDR3: ASSQTVSSYEQY
J: TRBJ1-1; V: TRBV19; CDR3: ASSVAGSEAF
J: TRBJ1-2; V: TRBV10-3; CDR3: AISVEGRGYT
J: TRBJ1-1; V: TRBV9; CDR3: ASSVASNLNEAF
J: TRBJ2-7; V: TRBV5-1; CDR3: ASSLDPTGEGQY
J: TRBJ2-7; V: TRBV14; CDR3: ASSQGTSGLYEQY
J: TRBJ2-5; V: TRBV2; CDR3: ASSELGETQY
J: TRBJ1-2; V: TRBV20-1; CDR3: SARNRDGYT
J: TRBJ1-1; V: TRBV19; CDR3: ASSVQTVTARMNTEAF
J: TRBJ1-1; V: TRBV13; CDR3: ASKIGDTRQNTEAF
J: TRBJ2-2; V: TRBV5-1; CDR3: ASSLVGQGISGELF